The source of this T cell receptor (beta chain) is a study of T cells in Graves' hyperthyroidism and ophthalmopathy (dated by TCRdb to the late 2010s). About the study as a whole: Peripheral blood samples were taken at the time of initial diagnosis, prior to any treatment. To identify distinguishing TCR V-J signatures, a discovery cohort of about a hundred patients was used, comprising 40 to 45 with Graves' ophthalmopathy and around 60 with stable Graves' hyperthyroidism. Prospective prediction of ophthalmopathy was tested in an independent validation cohort consisting of roughly 20 hyperthyroidism patients and about 17 patients who later progressed to ophthalmopathy. For training and testing, the 100 patients in the discovery cohort were randomly divided in a 7:3 ratio. In several Graves' hyperthyroidism patients, the study also compared T-cell repertoires from thyroid tissue with T-cell repertoires from blood. Following sampling, methimazole starting at 30 mg daily was given to hyperthyroidism patients, and high-dose intravenous methylprednisolone was given to ophthalmopathy patients. According to the paper, TCR Vbeta CDR3 sequencing was carried out on about 140 peripheral blood samples, which came from fewer than 50 ophthalmopathy, 70 to 80 hyperthyroidism and roughly 17 progressor patients. Overall study results and their limits: In validation, the model predicted progression to ophthalmopathy a median of roughly six months before onset, with about 67% sensitivity and 72.22% specificity. Blood samples also contained most of the expanded thyroid clonotypes (frequency above 0.001), which suggests that blood repertoires may reflect thyroid immune responses. No statistical method was used to fix the sample size in advance, and group allocation was not hidden from the investigators. In cross-validation, a model built on a 13 V-J signature told ophthalmopathy apart from stable hyperthyroidism with approximately 90% sensitivity and roughly 83% specificity, and in testing the same model reached 80%/75%.

The germline V gene supplies CDR1 MDHEN and CDR2 SYDVKM. V sheds 5 bases and J sheds 7 bases, leaving 17 bases between their ends. Taken from cysteine to phenylalanine, the CDR3 has 14 residues. The sequence is cut down to CDR3 DNA, 42 bases in frame from base 1. The TCR beta CDR3 regions were amplified from RNA transcripts. For the first round of RT-PCR on the TCR CDR3, the HTBI primer set was used together with the Qiagen OneStep RT-PCR kit. Libraries were constructed in a second round of multiplex PCR, after which size selection and purification were performed. Paired-end sequencing of the libraries was performed with 100 bp reads on an Illumina HiSeq2000. In the source study's methods: SOAPnuke was used to process the raw data, with reads discarded if the reads contained adapters or uncalled bases, had a mean Phred below 15, or lacked an exact constant-primer or identifier match. High-quality paired reads were merged using COPE v1.2.5, and each unique nucleotide sequence was defined as a clonotype. Clonotypes were aligned to IMGT TRBV, TRBD and TRBJ reference segments using MiTCR v1.1. Analysis was restricted to V-J combinations with a frequency above 0.0001, which covered over 98% of repertoires. A TCS score was defined as the ratio between F50 (clonal expansion) and ExV (chaos), using BLOSUM62-based TCRdist between CDR3 peptides within each V-J. Welch's t-statistics and random forest reduced around 510 V-J features to roughly 13, which were used in a naive Bayes classifier (R e1071). In TCRdb, the public reads were trimmed at Q25 with fastp and aligned with MiXCR, with productive beta chains retained. Here each entry gathers all rows of one CDR3 protein and keeps the most common genes and DNA. TCRdb assigned the V and J calls; the authors' analysis was not used. The sample profile shows some 690,000 distinct CDR3 sequences; 17% of them were found once. The top ten constitute about 16% of the sample.

This clonotype has ten or more counts. There is no known antigen for this receptor. No much larger clone is present one base from it, and per-base qualities are unavailable. Stable Graves' hyperthyroidism was defined as no progression to ophthalmopathy during 18 months of follow-up. Hyperthyroidism patients were aged 18 to 65 years and newly diagnosed, with disease duration of less than 2 months. Patients with uncontrolled infections, other autoimmune diseases, pregnancy or lactation were excluded. Diagnoses were based on clinical symptoms, serum thyroxine and TRAb, thyroid ultrasound and orbital computed tomography. Ficoll-Paque density gradient centrifugation was used to isolate PBMCs from approximately 10 ml of fresh peripheral blood. Total RNA was extracted with Trizol reagent, and quality was checked on an Agilent 2100 Bioanalyzer.

The chain uses TRBV28 and TRBJ1-2; too little of a D gene remains to name it. The origin of this receptor is a man in his fifties with Graves' hyperthyroidism. The specimen sequenced was blood. The sequence in DNA is TGTGCCAGCAGTCCAACCCGGGAGTGGGGTGGCTACACCTTC. This translates into CASSPTREWGGYTF.